One and the same sample provided the 8 T cell receptor beta chains below, sequenced in a study of T cell clusters in autoimmune cytopenias. Multiplex touch-down PCR amplified TRB using TRB-A and TRB-B pools in one tube. TCRdb re-called the multiplex PCR reads; every CDR3 protein appears as one record, without DNA. The specimen's table records around 6,600 distinct CDR3 sequences. TRB amplification used approximately 250 ng of peripheral blood genomic DNA. These data also featured in a second study, about T cell repertoires in aging, cancer and after chemotherapy.

The sequenced sample consisted of peripheral blood. All receptors derive from a human donor in good health.

The rearrangement uses TRBV30 and TRBJ2-5; TCRdb names TRBD1, which stays unverified in the absence of DNA. The germline CDR1 and CDR2 sequences are GTSNPN and SVGIG (reference sequence). This CDR3 spans 12 amino acids. This CDR3 is CAWRGTEETQYF.

The gene calls are TRBV12-3 or TRBV12-4 and TRBJ2-1; TCRdb designates TRBD2, a call that cannot be tested without DNA. This CDR3 is built from 18 residues. The CDR3 reads CASSSSGLAGEPSNEQFF.

Its frequency marks this clonotype as medium-sized. The chain couples TRBV12-3 or TRBV12-4 to TRBJ2-1; with no DNA, the TCRdb D assignment of TRBD1 cannot be verified. The CDR3 loop spans 13 amino acids. The CDR3 sequence: CASSLGQSNEQFF.

In terms of frequency, this clonotype is medium-sized (0.01 to 0.1%). The chain combines TRBV30 with TRBJ1-2; TCRdb gives TRBD1 as the D gene, but with no DNA this cannot be confirmed. Germline V CDR1 and CDR2: GTSNPN, SVGIG (reference sequence). The CDR3 is made up of 12 amino acids. This chain's CDR3 is CAWDSSNYGYTF.

This clonotype is labeled medium-sized based on frequency. V and J are TRBV6-1 and TRBJ2-1. This CDR3 has 13 residues. Germline values: CDR1 MNHNS, CDR2 SASEGT. CDR3 sequence: CASSEQDYNEQFF.

This clonotype registers medium-sized by frequency. The gene calls are TRBV12-3 or TRBV12-4 and TRBJ2-2. This CDR3 region has 14 residues. The CDR3 here is CASSPQANTGELFF.

The gene calls are TRBV24-1 and TRBJ2-5; TCRdb designates TRBD1, a call that cannot be tested without DNA. Germline-derived CDR1 and CDR2 are KGHDR and SFDVKD. This CDR3 is 17 amino acids long. The CDR3 protein is CATSDFGGGAARETQYF.

The chain employs TRBV19 and TRBJ1-1. The CDR3 loop spans 16 amino acids. Looked up from germline, CDR1 is LNHDA and CDR2 is SQIVND (reference sequence). The CDR3: CASSIEGSPEGTEAFF.